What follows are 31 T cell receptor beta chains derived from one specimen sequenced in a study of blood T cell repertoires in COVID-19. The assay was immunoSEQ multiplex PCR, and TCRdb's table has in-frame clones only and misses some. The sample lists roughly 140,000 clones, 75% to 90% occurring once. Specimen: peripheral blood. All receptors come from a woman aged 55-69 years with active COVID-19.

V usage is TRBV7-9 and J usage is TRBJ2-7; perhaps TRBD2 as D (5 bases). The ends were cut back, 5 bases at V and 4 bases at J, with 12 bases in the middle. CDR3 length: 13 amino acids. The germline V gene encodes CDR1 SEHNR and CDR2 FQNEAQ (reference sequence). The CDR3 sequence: CASSRLREYEQYF. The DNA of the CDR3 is TGTGCCAGCAGCCGCTTAAGGGAGTACGAGCAGTACTTC.

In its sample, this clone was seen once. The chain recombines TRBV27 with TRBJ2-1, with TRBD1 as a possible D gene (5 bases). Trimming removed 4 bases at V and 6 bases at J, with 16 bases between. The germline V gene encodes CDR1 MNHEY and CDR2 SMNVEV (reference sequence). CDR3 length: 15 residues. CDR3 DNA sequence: TGTGCCAGCAGTTATGGGCCAAGGGGCCCCAATGAGCAGTTCTTC. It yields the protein CASSYGPRGPNEQFF.

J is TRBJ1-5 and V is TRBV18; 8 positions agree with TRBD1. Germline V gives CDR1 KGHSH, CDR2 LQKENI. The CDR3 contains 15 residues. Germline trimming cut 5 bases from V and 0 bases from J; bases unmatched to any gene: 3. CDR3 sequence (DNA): TGTGCCAGCTCAGCGGACAGGGATAGCAATCAGCCCCAGCATTTT. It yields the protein CASSADRDSNQPQHF.

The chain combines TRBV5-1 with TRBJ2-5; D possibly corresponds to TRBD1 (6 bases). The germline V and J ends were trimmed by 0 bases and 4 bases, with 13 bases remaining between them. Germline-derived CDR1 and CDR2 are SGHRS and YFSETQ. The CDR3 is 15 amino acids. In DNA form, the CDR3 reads TGCGCCAGCAGCTTGGCGCAGGGGCGGATAGAGACCCAGTACTTC. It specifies CASSLAQGRIETQYF.

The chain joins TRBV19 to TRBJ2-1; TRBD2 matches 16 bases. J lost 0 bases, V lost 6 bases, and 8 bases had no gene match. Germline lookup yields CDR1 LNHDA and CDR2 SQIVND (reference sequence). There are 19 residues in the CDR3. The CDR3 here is CASSTGTSGRASSYNEQFF. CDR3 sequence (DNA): TGTGCCAGTAGCACCGGGACTAGCGGGAGGGCAAGCTCCTACAATGAGCAGTTCTTC.

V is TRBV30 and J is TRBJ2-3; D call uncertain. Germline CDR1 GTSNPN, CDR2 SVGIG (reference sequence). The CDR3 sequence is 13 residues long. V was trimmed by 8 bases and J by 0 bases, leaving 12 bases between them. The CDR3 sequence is CARTSRSTDTQYF. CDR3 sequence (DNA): TGTGCCCGTACTTCGCGGAGCACAGATACGCAGTATTTT.

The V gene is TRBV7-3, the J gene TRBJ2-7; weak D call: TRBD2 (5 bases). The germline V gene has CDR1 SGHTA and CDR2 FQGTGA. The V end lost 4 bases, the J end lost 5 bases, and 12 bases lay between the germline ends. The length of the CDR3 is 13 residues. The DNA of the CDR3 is TGTGCCAGCAGCTCCCGTCCCGGGAACGAGCAGTACTTC. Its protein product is CASSSRPGNEQYF.

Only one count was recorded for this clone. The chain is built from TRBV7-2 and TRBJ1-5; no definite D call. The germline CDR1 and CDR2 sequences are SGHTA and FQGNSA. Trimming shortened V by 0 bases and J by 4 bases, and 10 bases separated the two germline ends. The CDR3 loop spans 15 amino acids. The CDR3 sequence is CASSLAYGSNQPQHF. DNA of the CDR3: TGTGCCAGCAGCTTAGCGTATGGCAGTAATCAGCCCCAGCATTTT. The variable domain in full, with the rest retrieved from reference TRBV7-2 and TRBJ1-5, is GAGVSQSPSNKVTEKGKDVELRCDPISGHTALYWYRQSLGQGLEFLIYFQGNSAPDKSGLPSDRFSAERTGGSVSTLTIQRTQQEDSAVYLCASSLAYGSNQPQHFGDGTRLSIL.

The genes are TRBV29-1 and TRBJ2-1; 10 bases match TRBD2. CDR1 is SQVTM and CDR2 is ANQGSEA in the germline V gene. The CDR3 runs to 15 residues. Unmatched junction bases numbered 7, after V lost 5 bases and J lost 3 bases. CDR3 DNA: TGCAGCGTTCTCGGGACTAGCGTACTCTACAATGAGCAGTTCTTC. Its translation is CSVLGTSVLYNEQFF.

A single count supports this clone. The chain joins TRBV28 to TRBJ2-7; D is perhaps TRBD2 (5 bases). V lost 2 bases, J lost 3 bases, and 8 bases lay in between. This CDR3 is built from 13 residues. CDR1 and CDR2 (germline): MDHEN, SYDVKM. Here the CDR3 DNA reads TGTGCCAGCAGTTTAGGAGGAGACTACGAGCAGTACTTC. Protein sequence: CASSLGGDYEQYF.

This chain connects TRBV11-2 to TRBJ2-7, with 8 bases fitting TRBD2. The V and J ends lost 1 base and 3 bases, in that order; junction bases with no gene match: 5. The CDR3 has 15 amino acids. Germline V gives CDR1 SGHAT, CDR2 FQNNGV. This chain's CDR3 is CASSLGGLENYEQYF. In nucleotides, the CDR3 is TGTGCCAGCAGCTTAGGGGGACTAGAGAACTACGAGCAGTACTTC. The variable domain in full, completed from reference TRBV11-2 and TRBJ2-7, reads EAGVAQSPRYKIIEKRQSVAFWCNPISGHATLYWYQQILGQGPKLLIQFQNNGVVDDSQLPKDRFSAERLKGVDSTLKIQPAKLEDSAVYLCASSLGGLENYEQYFGPGTRLTVT.

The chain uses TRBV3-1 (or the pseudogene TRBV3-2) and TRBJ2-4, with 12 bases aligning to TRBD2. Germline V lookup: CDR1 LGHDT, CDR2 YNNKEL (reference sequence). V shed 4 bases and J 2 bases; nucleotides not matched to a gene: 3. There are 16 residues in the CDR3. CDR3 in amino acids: CASSLLAGGTKNIQYF. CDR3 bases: TGTGCCAGCAGCCTACTAGCGGGAGGTACCAAAAACATTCAGTACTTC.

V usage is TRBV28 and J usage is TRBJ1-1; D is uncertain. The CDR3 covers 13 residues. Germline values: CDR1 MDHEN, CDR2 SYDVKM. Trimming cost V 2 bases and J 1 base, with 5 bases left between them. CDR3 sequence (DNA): TGTGCCAGCAGTTTACAAGCGAACACTGAAGCTTTCTTT. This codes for CASSLQANTEAFF.

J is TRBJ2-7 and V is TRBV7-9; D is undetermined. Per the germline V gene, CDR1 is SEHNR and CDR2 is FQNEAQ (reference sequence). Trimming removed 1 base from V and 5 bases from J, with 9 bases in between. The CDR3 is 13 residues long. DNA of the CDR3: TGTGCCAGCAGCTTAGTGGCCGAAAACGAGCAGTACTTC. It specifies CASSLVAENEQYF.

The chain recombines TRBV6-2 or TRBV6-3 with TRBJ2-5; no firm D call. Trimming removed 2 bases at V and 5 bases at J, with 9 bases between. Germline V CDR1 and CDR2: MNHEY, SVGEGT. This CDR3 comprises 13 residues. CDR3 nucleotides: TGTGCCAGCAGTTACCAAGCCAGGGAGACCCAGTACTTC. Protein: CASSYQARETQYF.

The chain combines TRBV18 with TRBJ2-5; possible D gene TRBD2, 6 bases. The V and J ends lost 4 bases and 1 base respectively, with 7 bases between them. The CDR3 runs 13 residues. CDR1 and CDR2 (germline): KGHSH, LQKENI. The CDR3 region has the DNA TGTGCCAGCTCACAGGGACTCCAAGAGACCCAGTACTTC. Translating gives CASSQGLQETQYF.

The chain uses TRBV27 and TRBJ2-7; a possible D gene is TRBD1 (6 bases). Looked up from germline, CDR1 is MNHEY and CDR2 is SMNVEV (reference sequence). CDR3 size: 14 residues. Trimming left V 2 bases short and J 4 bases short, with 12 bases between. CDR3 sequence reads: CASSLGTGRYEQYF. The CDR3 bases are TGTGCCAGCAGTTTAGGAACAGGGAGATACGAGCAGTACTTC.

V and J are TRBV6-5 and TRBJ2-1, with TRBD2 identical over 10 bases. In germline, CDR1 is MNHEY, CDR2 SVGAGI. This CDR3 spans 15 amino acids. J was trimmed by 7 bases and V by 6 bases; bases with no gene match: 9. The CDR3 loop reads CASSQAGGPSNEQFF. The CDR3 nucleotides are TGTGCCAGCAGCCAAGCGGGAGGGCCCTCGAATGAGCAGTTCTTC.

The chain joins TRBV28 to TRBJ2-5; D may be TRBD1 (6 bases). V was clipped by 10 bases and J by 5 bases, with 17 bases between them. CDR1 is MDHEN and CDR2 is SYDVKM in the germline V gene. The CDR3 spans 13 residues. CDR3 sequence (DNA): TGTGCCACGCTGGGGGCCAACAGGGAGACCCAGTACTTC. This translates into CATLGANRETQYF. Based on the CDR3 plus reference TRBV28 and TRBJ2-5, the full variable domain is DVKVTQSSRYLVKRTGEKVFLECVQDMDHENMFWYRQDPGLGLRLIYFSYDVKMKEKGDIPEGYSVSREKKERFSLILESASTNQTSMYLCATLGANRETQYFGPGTRLLVL.

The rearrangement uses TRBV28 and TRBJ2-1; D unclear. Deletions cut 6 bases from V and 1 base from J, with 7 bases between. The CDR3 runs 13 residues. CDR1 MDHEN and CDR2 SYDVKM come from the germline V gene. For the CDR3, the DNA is TGTGCCAGCAGAAAACGGTCCTACAATGAGCAGTTCTTC. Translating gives CASRKRSYNEQFF.

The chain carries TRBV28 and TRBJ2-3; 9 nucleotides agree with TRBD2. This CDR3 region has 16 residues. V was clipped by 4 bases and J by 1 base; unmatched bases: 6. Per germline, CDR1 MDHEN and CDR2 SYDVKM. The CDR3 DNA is TGTGCCAGCAGTTCCTCAGCGGGAGGACGCACAGATACGCAGTATTTT. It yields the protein CASSSSAGGRTDTQYF.

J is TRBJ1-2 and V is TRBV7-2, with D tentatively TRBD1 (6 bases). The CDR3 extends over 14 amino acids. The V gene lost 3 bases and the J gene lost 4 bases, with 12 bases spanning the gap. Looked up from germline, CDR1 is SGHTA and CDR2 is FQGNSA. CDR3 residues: CASSLGQRSYGYTF. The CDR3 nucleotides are TGTGCCAGCAGCTTGGGACAACGTAGCTATGGCTACACCTTC.

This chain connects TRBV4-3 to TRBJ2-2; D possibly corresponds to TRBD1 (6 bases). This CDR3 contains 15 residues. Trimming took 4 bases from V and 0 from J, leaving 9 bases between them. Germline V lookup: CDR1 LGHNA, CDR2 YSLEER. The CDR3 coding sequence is TGCGCCAGCAGCCGACAGGCGGCGAACACCGGGGAGCTGTTTTTT. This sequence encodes CASSRQAANTGELFF.

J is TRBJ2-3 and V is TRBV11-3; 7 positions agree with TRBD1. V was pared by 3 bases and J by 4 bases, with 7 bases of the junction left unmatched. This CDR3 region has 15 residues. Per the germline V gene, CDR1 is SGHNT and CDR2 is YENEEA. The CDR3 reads CASSFQGVSADTQYF. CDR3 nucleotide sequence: TGTGCCAGCAGCTTTCAGGGGGTCTCGGCAGATACGCAGTATTTT.

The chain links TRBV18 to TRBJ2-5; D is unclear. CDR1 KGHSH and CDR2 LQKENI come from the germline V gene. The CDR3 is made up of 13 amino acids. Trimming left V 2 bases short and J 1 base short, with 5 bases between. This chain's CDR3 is CASSPVSQETQYF. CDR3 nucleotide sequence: TGTGCCAGCTCACCAGTATCCCAAGAGACCCAGTACTTC.

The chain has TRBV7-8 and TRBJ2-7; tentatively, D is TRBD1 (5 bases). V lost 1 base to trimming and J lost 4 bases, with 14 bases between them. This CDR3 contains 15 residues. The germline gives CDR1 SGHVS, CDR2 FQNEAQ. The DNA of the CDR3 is TGTGCCAGCAGCTTAGAGCTTCCAGGGCAATACGAGCAGTACTTC. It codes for CASSLELPGQYEQYF.

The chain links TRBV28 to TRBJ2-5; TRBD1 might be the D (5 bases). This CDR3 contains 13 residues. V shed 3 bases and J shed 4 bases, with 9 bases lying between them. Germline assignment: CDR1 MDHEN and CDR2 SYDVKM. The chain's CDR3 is CASSLAGLETQYF. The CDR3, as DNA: TGTGCCAGCAGTTTGGCAGGGTTAGAGACCCAGTACTTC.

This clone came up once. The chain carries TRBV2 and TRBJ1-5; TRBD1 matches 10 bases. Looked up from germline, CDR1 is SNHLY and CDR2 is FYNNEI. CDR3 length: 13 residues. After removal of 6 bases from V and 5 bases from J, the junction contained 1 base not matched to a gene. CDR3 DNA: TGTGCCAGCAGGGGGACAGGGGATCAGCCCCAGCATTTT. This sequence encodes CASRGTGDQPQHF.

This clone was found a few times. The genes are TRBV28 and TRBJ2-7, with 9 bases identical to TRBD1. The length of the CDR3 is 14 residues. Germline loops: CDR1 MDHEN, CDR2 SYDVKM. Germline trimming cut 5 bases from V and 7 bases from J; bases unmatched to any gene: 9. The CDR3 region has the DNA TGTGCCAGCAGTACGGGACAGGGTAAGAGGGAGCAGTACTTC. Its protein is CASSTGQGKREQYF. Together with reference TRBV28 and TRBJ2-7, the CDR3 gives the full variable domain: DVKVTQSSRYLVKRTGEKVFLECVQDMDHENMFWYRQDPGLGLRLIYFSYDVKMKEKGDIPEGYSVSREKKERFSLILESASTNQTSMYLCASSTGQGKREQYFGPGTRLTVT.

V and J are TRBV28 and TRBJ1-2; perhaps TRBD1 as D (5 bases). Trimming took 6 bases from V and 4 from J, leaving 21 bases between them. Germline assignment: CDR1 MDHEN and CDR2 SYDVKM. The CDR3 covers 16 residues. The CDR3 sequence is CASSLEDKTSGYGYTF. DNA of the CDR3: TGTGCCAGCAGCCTCGAGGACAAGACTAGTGGCTATGGCTACACCTTC.

The CDR3 coding sequence is TGTGCCAGCAGCCTTAGTCTTCCACAAGAGACCCAGTACTTC. It codes for CASSLSLPQETQYF. The V call is TRBV7-2, the J call TRBJ2-5; no reliable D call. CDR1 is SGHTA, CDR2 FQGNSA, per germline. The V and J ends lost 5 bases and 2 bases respectively, with 12 bases between them. The CDR3 runs to 14 residues.